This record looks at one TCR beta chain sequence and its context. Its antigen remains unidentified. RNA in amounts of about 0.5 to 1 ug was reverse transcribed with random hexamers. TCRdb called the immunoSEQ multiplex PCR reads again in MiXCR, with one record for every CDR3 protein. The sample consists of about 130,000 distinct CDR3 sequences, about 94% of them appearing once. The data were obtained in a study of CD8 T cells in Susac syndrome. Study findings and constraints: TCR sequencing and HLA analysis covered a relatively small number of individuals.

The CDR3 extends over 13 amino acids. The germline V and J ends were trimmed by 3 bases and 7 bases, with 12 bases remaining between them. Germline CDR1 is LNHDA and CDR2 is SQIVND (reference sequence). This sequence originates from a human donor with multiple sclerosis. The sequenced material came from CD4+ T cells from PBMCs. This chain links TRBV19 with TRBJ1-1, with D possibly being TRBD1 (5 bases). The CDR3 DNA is TGTGCCAGTAGTATGGGGGTATCGGGTGAAGCTTTCTTT. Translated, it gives CASSMGVSGEAFF.